These T cell receptor beta chains were read from a single sample in a study of cytomegalovirus exposure and HLA in healthy donors. Profiled with immunoSEQ multiplex PCR; TCRdb holds only in-frame clones, not every one. The repertoire holds about 200,000 clones, with around 73% as singletons. Sequenced input: PBMCs. These receptors all stem from a woman aged 25-40 years in good health and CMV-seronegative. Both conserved end residues are part of each CDR3. Fields, in order: CDR3 protein, CDR3 DNA, clone size, V gene, J gene, D gene. D genes are given only for firm matches. Clone size, where shown, is once, few, many, or a class for clones that have expanded.

CDR3 protein: CASSSRRRGSEGEKLFF
CDR3 DNA: TGTGCCAGCAGCTCCCGGCGGAGAGGGTCGGAGGGTGAAAAACTGTTTTTT
clone size: -
V gene: TRBV7-6
J gene: TRBJ1-4
D gene: -

CDR3 protein: CASSPNSVRQPQHF
CDR3 DNA: TGTGCCAGCTCACCGAATTCGGTCCGACAGCCCCAGCATTTT
clone size: few
V gene: TRBV18
J gene: TRBJ1-5
D gene: -

CDR3 protein: CASTLGGETDTQYF
CDR3 DNA: TGTGCCAGCACCCTCGGGGGGGAGACAGATACGCAGTATTTT
clone size: -
V gene: TRBV7-3
J gene: TRBJ2-3
D gene: TRBD2

CDR3 protein: CASSPRRQSSGANVLTF
CDR3 DNA: TGCGCCAGCAGCCCTAGAAGGCAGAGCTCTGGGGCCAACGTCCTGACTTTC
clone size: few
V gene: TRBV10-1
J gene: TRBJ2-6
D gene: -

CDR3 protein: CASSADRDFYEQYF
CDR3 DNA: TGTGCCAGCAGTGCCGACAGGGACTTCTACGAGCAGTACTTC
clone size: -
V gene: TRBV6-1
J gene: TRBJ2-7
D gene: -

CDR3 protein: CASSQLRGVQETQYF
CDR3 DNA: TGCGCCAGCAGCCAGTTGCGGGGGGTGCAAGAGACCCAGTACTTC
clone size: -
V gene: TRBV5-1
J gene: TRBJ2-5
D gene: TRBD2

CDR3 protein: CASSLPGQAYGYTF
CDR3 DNA: TGTGCCAGCAGCCTCCCGGGACAGGCCTATGGCTACACCTTC
clone size: -
V gene: TRBV4-2
J gene: TRBJ1-2
D gene: TRBD1

CDR3 protein: CASSERDTQYF
CDR3 DNA: TGTGCCAGCAGTGAGAGGGATACGCAGTATTTT
clone size: -
V gene: TRBV2
J gene: TRBJ2-3
D gene: -

CDR3 protein: CASIRNTGELFF
CDR3 DNA: TGTGCCAGCATCCGGAACACCGGGGAGCTGTTTTTT
clone size: -
V gene: TRBV7-9
J gene: TRBJ2-2
D gene: -

CDR3 protein: CASSPRVRGSPTGELFF
CDR3 DNA: TGTGCCAGCTCACCACGGGTTAGAGGGAGCCCCACCGGGGAGCTGTTTTTT
clone size: -
V gene: TRBV18
J gene: TRBJ2-2
D gene: -

CDR3 protein: CASSQDLGRARGYTF
CDR3 DNA: TGCGCCAGCAGCCAAGATTTAGGCAGGGCTCGTGGCTACACCTTC
clone size: -
V gene: TRBV4-1
J gene: TRBJ1-2
D gene: -

CDR3 protein: CSTPVWGDGGTEAFF
CDR3 DNA: TGCAGCACCCCGGTGTGGGGGGATGGGGGCACTGAAGCTTTCTTT
clone size: once
V gene: TRBV29-1
J gene: TRBJ1-1
D gene: -

CDR3 protein: CASKRQGTDTQYF
CDR3 DNA: TGTGCCAGTAAGCGACAGGGCACAGATACGCAGTATTTT
clone size: -
V gene: TRBV19
J gene: TRBJ2-3
D gene: -

CDR3 protein: CASSFKASANEQFF
CDR3 DNA: TGTGCCAGCAGCTTCAAGGCTAGCGCCAATGAGCAGTTCTTC
clone size: -
V gene: TRBV7-6
J gene: TRBJ2-1
D gene: -

CDR3 protein: CASSEYIGVRDYPF
CDR3 DNA: TGTGCCAGCAGTGAATATATCGGGGTCAGGGACTACCCCTTC
clone size: -
V gene: TRBV6-1
J gene: TRBJ1-2
D gene: -

CDR3 protein: CASRPFDLEGSFF
CDR3 DNA: TGTGCCAGCAGACCTTTCGACCTCGAAGGGAGTTTCTTT
clone size: -
V gene: TRBV6-6
J gene: TRBJ1-1
D gene: -

CDR3 protein: CAWSTGYNEQFF
CDR3 DNA: TGTGCCTGGAGTACGGGGTACAATGAGCAGTTCTTC
clone size: -
V gene: TRBV30
J gene: TRBJ2-1
D gene: -

CDR3 protein: CASSFSQGYTGELFF
CDR3 DNA: TGTGCCAGCAGCTTTAGCCAGGGGTACACCGGGGAGCTGTTTTTT
clone size: -
V gene: TRBV11-3
J gene: TRBJ2-2
D gene: -

CDR3 protein: CSSSLTRTAKGEQYF
CDR3 DNA: TGTTCCAGCAGCCTAACGAGGACAGCTAAGGGCGAGCAGTACTTC
clone size: -
V gene: TRBV7-9
J gene: TRBJ2-7
D gene: -

CDR3 protein: CAWSVRGQYSSPLHF
CDR3 DNA: TGTGCCTGGAGTGTCAGGGGACAGTATAGTTCACCCCTCCACTTT
clone size: -
V gene: TRBV30
J gene: TRBJ1-6
D gene: TRBD1

CDR3 protein: CASSFPRTVTNYGYPF
CDR3 DNA: TGTGCCAGCAGCTTCCCCCGGACAGTGACTAACTATGGCTACCCCTTC
clone size: -
V gene: TRBV7-9
J gene: TRBJ1-2
D gene: -

CDR3 protein: CSSSGLGAGVVIPDTQYF
CDR3 DNA: TGTTCCAGCAGCGGGTTGGGAGCGGGAGTGGTCATTCCAGATACGCAGTATTTT
clone size: -
V gene: TRBV7-9
J gene: TRBJ2-3
D gene: TRBD2

CDR3 protein: CSVVAPGLQETQYF
CDR3 DNA: TGCAGCGTAGTGGCTCCGGGTCTACAAGAGACCCAGTACTTC
clone size: once
V gene: TRBV29-1
J gene: TRBJ2-5
D gene: -

CDR3 protein: CASGAADRGFVAEKLFF
CDR3 DNA: TGTGCCAGCGGAGCGGCGGACAGGGGGTTTGTAGCTGAAAAACTGTTTTTT
clone size: -
V gene: TRBV2
J gene: TRBJ1-4
D gene: TRBD1

CDR3 protein: CASSLGQGAGTQYF
CDR3 DNA: TGCGCCAGCAGCTTGGGACAGGGGGCGGGTACCCAGTACTTC
clone size: few
V gene: TRBV5-1
J gene: TRBJ2-5
D gene: TRBD1

CDR3 protein: CASRGSHGYTF
CDR3 DNA: TGCGCCAGCAGGGGCAGTCATGGCTACACCTTC
clone size: -
V gene: TRBV4-1
J gene: TRBJ1-2
D gene: -

CDR3 protein: CASSIGAWREELDTQYF
CDR3 DNA: TGTGCCAGTAGTATCGGGGCGTGGCGGGAGGAATTAGATACGCAGTATTTT
clone size: -
V gene: TRBV19
J gene: TRBJ2-3
D gene: TRBD2

CDR3 protein: CATGGRPYEQYF
CDR3 DNA: TGTGCCACCGGGGGGAGACCTTACGAGCAGTACTTC
clone size: -
V gene: TRBV2
J gene: TRBJ2-7
D gene: TRBD2

CDR3 protein: CASSLTGDGELFF
CDR3 DNA: TGTGCCAGCTCACTGACAGGGGACGGGGAGCTGTTTTTT
clone size: -
V gene: TRBV18
J gene: TRBJ2-2
D gene: TRBD1

CDR3 protein: CAWTKGQINPEAFF
CDR3 DNA: TGTGCCTGGACCAAGGGACAGATTAACCCTGAAGCTTTCTTT
clone size: few
V gene: TRBV30
J gene: TRBJ1-1
D gene: TRBD1

CDR3 protein: CASSLVSSGRGGYTDTQYF
CDR3 DNA: TGTGCCAGCAGCTTAGTCTCTAGCGGGAGAGGAGGTTACACAGATACGCAGTATTTT
clone size: -
V gene: TRBV13
J gene: TRBJ2-3
D gene: TRBD2

CDR3 protein: CASSQTSGGAKNEQFF
CDR3 DNA: TGCGCCAGCAGCCAGACCAGCGGGGGGGCCAAGAATGAGCAGTTCTTC
clone size: once
V gene: TRBV4-1
J gene: TRBJ2-1
D gene: TRBD2

CDR3 protein: CASSFLPGHSSYEQYF
CDR3 DNA: TGTGCCAGCAGTTTCCTCCCGGGACACAGCTCCTACGAGCAGTACTTC
clone size: -
V gene: TRBV27
J gene: TRBJ2-7
D gene: -

CDR3 protein: CAKTYRGRSEAFF
CDR3 DNA: TGCGCCAAAACCTACAGGGGGCGATCTGAAGCTTTCTTT
clone size: -
V gene: TRBV23-1
J gene: TRBJ1-1
D gene: TRBD1

CDR3 protein: CASSIVVGGEQFF
CDR3 DNA: TGTGCCAGCAGCATCGTAGTGGGGGGTGAGCAGTTCTTC
clone size: -
V gene: TRBV5-4
J gene: TRBJ2-1
D gene: -

CDR3 protein: CASSPQEGSEQYF
CDR3 DNA: TGCGCCAGCAGCCCACAGGAGGGCTCCGAGCAGTACTTC
clone size: -
V gene: TRBV5-1
J gene: TRBJ2-7
D gene: -

CDR3 protein: CAITGQGAVGYTF
CDR3 DNA: TGTGCCATCACCGGACAGGGGGCTGTTGGCTACACCTTC
clone size: -
V gene: TRBV10-3
J gene: TRBJ1-2
D gene: TRBD1

CDR3 protein: CASSGIDSSYEQYF
CDR3 DNA: TGTGCCAGCTCAGGCATCGACAGCTCCTACGAGCAGTACTTC
clone size: -
V gene: TRBV18
J gene: TRBJ2-7
D gene: -

CDR3 protein: CASSLGQWNEKLFF
CDR3 DNA: TGCGCCAGCAGCTTGGGACAGTGGAATGAAAAACTGTTTTTT
clone size: -
V gene: TRBV5-1
J gene: TRBJ1-4
D gene: -

CDR3 protein: CASGKRDKETQYF
CDR3 DNA: TGTGCCAGCGGTAAGCGGGACAAGGAGACCCAGTACTTC
clone size: -
V gene: TRBV7-2
J gene: TRBJ2-5
D gene: -

CDR3 protein: CAGRTSGSADTQYF
CDR3 DNA: TGTGCCGGGAGGACTAGCGGGTCGGCAGATACGCAGTATTTT
clone size: few
V gene: TRBV2
J gene: TRBJ2-3
D gene: TRBD2

CDR3 protein: CASSLAMPYQPQHF
CDR3 DNA: TGTGCCAGCAGCCTCGCGATGCCTTATCAGCCCCAGCATTTT
clone size: -
V gene: TRBV28
J gene: TRBJ1-5
D gene: -

CDR3 protein: CAWILRGSNSPLHF
CDR3 DNA: TGTGCCTGGATTCTTCGGGGGAGCAATTCACCCCTCCACTTT
clone size: -
V gene: TRBV30
J gene: TRBJ1-6
D gene: -

CDR3 protein: CASTQAQGIGYTF
CDR3 DNA: TGTGCCAGCACCCAAGCTCAGGGGATCGGCTACACCTTC
clone size: -
V gene: TRBV6-5
J gene: TRBJ1-2
D gene: -

CDR3 protein: CSVVWQPLDGYTF
CDR3 DNA: TGCAGCGTTGTGTGGCAACCCCTCGATGGCTACACCTTC
clone size: -
V gene: TRBV29-1
J gene: TRBJ1-2
D gene: -

CDR3 protein: CASRGPTSETRSQYF
CDR3 DNA: TGTGCCAGCAGGGGACCTACTAGCGAAACTCGTTCCCAGTACTTC
clone size: -
V gene: TRBV6-1
J gene: TRBJ2-5
D gene: TRBD2

CDR3 protein: CASSQAGHLNTGELFF
CDR3 DNA: TGCGCCAGCAGCCAAGCCGGACACCTGAACACCGGGGAGCTGTTTTTT
clone size: few
V gene: TRBV4-1
J gene: TRBJ2-2
D gene: -

CDR3 protein: CSAAGTADGYTF
CDR3 DNA: TGCAGCGCAGCCGGGACAGCGGATGGCTACACCTTC
clone size: -
V gene: TRBV29-1
J gene: TRBJ1-2
D gene: TRBD1

CDR3 protein: CASTRDRQNTEAFF
CDR3 DNA: TGTGCCAGCACCAGGGACAGACAGAACACTGAAGCTTTCTTT
clone size: -
V gene: TRBV7-9
J gene: TRBJ1-1
D gene: TRBD1

CDR3 protein: CASSLIEAFYGYTF
CDR3 DNA: TGTGCCAGCAGCTTGATCGAGGCTTTTTATGGCTACACCTTC
clone size: few
V gene: TRBV5-6
J gene: TRBJ1-2
D gene: -

CDR3 protein: CASSVWRGNTRELFF
CDR3 DNA: TGTGCCAGCAGTGTTTGGAGGGGAAACACCAGGGAGCTGTTTTTT
clone size: -
V gene: TRBV6-1
J gene: TRBJ2-2
D gene: -

CDR3 protein: CASSDYSRTGELFF
CDR3 DNA: TGTGCCAGCAGTGACTATAGCCGCACCGGGGAGCTGTTTTTT
clone size: -
V gene: TRBV6-6
J gene: TRBJ2-2
D gene: -